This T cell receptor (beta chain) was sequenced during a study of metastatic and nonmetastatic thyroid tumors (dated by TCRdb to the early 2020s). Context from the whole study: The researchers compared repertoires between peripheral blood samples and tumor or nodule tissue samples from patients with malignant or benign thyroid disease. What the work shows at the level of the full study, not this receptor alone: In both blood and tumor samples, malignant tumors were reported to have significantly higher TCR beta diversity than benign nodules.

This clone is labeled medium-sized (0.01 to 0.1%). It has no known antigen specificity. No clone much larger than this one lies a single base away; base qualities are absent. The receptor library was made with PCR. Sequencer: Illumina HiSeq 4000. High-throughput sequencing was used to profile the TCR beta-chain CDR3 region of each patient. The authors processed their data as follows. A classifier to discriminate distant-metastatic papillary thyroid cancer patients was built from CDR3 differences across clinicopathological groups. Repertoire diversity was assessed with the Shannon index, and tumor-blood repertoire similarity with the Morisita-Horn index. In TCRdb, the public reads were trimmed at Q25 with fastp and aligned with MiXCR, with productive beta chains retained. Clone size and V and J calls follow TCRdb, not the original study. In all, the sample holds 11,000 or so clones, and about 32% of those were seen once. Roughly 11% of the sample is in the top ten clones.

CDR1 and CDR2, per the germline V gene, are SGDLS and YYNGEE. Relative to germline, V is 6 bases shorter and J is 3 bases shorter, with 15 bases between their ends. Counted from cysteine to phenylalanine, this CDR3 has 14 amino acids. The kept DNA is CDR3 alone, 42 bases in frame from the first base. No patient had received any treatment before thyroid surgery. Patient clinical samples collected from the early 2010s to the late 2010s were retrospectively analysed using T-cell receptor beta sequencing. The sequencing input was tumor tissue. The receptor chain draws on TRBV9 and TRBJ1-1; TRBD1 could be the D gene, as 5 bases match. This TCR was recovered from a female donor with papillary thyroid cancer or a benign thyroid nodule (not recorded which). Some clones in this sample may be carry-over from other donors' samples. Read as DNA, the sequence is TGTGCCAGCACCCACCGGGACGGAGACACTGAAGCTTTCTTT. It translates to CASTHRDGDTEAFF.